The 8 T cell receptor beta chains reported below all come from one sample, sequenced in a study of blood T cell repertoires in COVID-19. The repertoire was sequenced with immunoSEQ multiplex PCR; TCRdb's copy has only in-frame clones and lacks some. Of hundreds of thousands of clones listed, around 86% were seen once; the top ten hold about 2.2%. Material: peripheral blood. Source of these receptors: a woman in her twenties or thirties who had recovered from COVID-19.

The sample holds one count of this clone. The chain joins TRBV9 to TRBJ2-7; 9 positions match TRBD1. The CDR3 consists of 14 residues. The V segment lost 3 bases and the J segment 5 bases; nucleotides outside the gene matches: 6. Germline V gene data show CDR1 as SGDLS and CDR2 as YYNGEE. CDR3 sequence reads: CASSALTGGDEQYF. CDR3 bases: TGTGCCAGCAGCGCCCTGACAGGGGGAGACGAGCAGTACTTC.

V usage is TRBV12-1 and J usage is TRBJ1-4. TRBV12-1 is shown as a pseudogene. This CDR3 region has 16 residues. CDR3 residues: CASSYYPEATNEKLFF. In nucleotides, the CDR3 is TGTGCCAGCAGCTACTACCCGGAGGCAACTAATGAAAAACTGTTTTTT.

The rearrangement joins TRBV28 to TRBJ2-2; D perhaps matches TRBD1 (5 bases). The germline V and J ends were trimmed by 6 bases and 6 bases, with 17 bases remaining between them. In germline, CDR1 is MDHEN, CDR2 SYDVKM. The CDR3 contains 15 residues. The CDR3 nucleotides read TGTGCCAGCAGCCGCCCCCCGATAGGGGCCGGGGAGCTGTTTTTT. Its protein is CASSRPPIGAGELFF.

The chain recombines TRBV2 with TRBJ2-2; weak D call: TRBD2 (6 bases). Germline V gene sequence: CDR1 SNHLY, CDR2 FYNNEI. V lost 8 bases, J lost 6 bases, and 13 bases lay in between. The CDR3 runs to 13 residues. The CDR3 DNA follows: TGTGCCAGCGCGCGGGGACCGGCCGGGGAGCTGTTTTTT. Amino acid sequence: CASARGPAGELFF.

The chain is built from TRBV5-8 and TRBJ2-2, with a possible D match to TRBD2 (7 bases). The germline CDR1 and CDR2 sequences are SGHTS and YDEGEE. The V end lost 1 base, the J end lost 4 bases, and 14 bases lay between the germline ends. The CDR3 runs 16 residues. CDR3 sequence reads: CASSLWDRGATGELFF. CDR3 bases: TGTGCCAGCAGCTTGTGGGACCGGGGGGCCACCGGGGAGCTGTTTTTT.

This chain links TRBV4-2 with TRBJ2-7, with D possibly TRBD1 on 6 matching bases. The CDR3 spans 15 residues. V dropped 2 bases and J dropped 0 bases, with 11 bases sitting between them. The germline V gene encodes CDR1 LGHNA and CDR2 YNFKEQ. CDR3 sequence reads: CASSQYKDSSYEQYF. DNA for the CDR3: TGTGCCAGCAGCCAATATAAGGACAGCTCCTACGAGCAGTACTTC.

The chain combines TRBV30 with TRBJ1-4; TRBD1 matches 10 bases. V shed 1 base and J 7 bases; nucleotides not matched to a gene: 9. Germline V gives CDR1 GTSNPN, CDR2 SVGIG (reference sequence). CDR3 length equals 16 residues. The CDR3 nucleotides read TGTGCCTGGAGTGCTGGATGGGGACAGGGGAGTGAAAAACTGTTTTTT. Translated: CAWSAGWGQGSEKLFF.

The rearrangement joins TRBV6-6 to TRBJ1-2; 7 positions agree with TRBD1. Germline V lookup: CDR1 MNHNY, CDR2 SVGAGI (reference sequence). The J segment lost 0 bases and the V segment lost 2 bases, leaving 3 bases of the junction unmatched. This CDR3 contains 15 residues. The CDR3 sequence: CASSYKGGANYGYTF. In DNA, the CDR3 is TGTGCCAGCAGTTACAAAGGGGGCGCTAACTATGGCTACACCTTC.